This TCR beta chain was captured in a study of control samples from healthy donors and cancer patients. Sequencing used immunoSEQ multiplex PCR; TCRdb keeps in-frame clones, though not all of them. Of about 180,000 clones listed, around nine tenths were seen once; the top ten hold roughly 1.3%. From germline, CDR1 is KGHSH and CDR2 LQKENI. The CDR3 extends over 13 amino acids. V gave up 4 bases and J gave up 3 bases, with 10 bases separating them. Sequenced: blood. The sequence came from a man aged 30-40 years in good health. The gene calls are TRBV18 and TRBJ2-7; D is ambiguous. DNA for the CDR3: TGTGCCAGCTCACGGGCAGCCAACTACGAGCAGTACTTC. Translated, it gives CASSRAANYEQYF.